Shown below are 9 T cell receptor beta chains from a single sample sequenced in a study of blood T cell repertoires in COVID-19. Using immunoSEQ multiplex PCR, the repertoire was profiled, and TCRdb retains in-frame clones only, with some absent. The data contain about 140,000 clones, around 86% of them singletons. Specimen: PBMCs or T cells enriched from blood (not recorded which). All receptors come from a man in his 60s who had recovered from COVID-19.

This chain uses TRBV5-1 with TRBJ1-2; 9 bases match TRBD1. The J segment lost 5 bases and the V segment lost 0 bases, leaving 8 bases of the junction unmatched. Germline lookup yields CDR1 SGHRS and CDR2 YFSETQ. CDR3 length: 16 residues. In DNA form, the CDR3 reads TGCGCCAGCAGCTTGGGCACCGGGACAGGGTTTTATGGCTACACCTTC. It is translated as CASSLGTGTGFYGYTF.

This sequence joins TRBV4-1 and TRBJ1-6; the D gene is possibly TRBD1 (6 bases). CDR1 and CDR2 (germline): MGHRA, YSYEKL. With 5 bases removed from V and 6 bases from J, the gap between germline ends came to 14 bases. The CDR3 length is 15 residues. The CDR3 bases are TGCGCCAGCAGCTACCGGACAGACCCTAATTCACCCCTCCACTTT. Its translation is CASSYRTDPNSPLHF.

The chain links TRBV2 to TRBJ2-5; the D is unclear. CDR3 length: 14 residues. Per the germline V gene, CDR1 is SNHLY and CDR2 is FYNNEI. The germline V and J ends were trimmed by 6 bases and 2 bases, with 13 bases remaining between them. The DNA for the CDR3 is TGTGCCAGCAGGGGCATTTCACAGCAAGAGACCCAGTACTTC. This translates into CASRGISQQETQYF.

CDR3 sequence: CAISEWREGLSGELFF. The CDR3 DNA is TGTGCCATCAGTGAGTGGCGGGAGGGCCTCTCCGGGGAGCTGTTTTTT. The chain employs TRBV10-3 and TRBJ2-2; the match to TRBD2 covers 9 bases. The CDR3 sequence is 16 residues long. CDR1 and CDR2 from the germline V gene are ENHRY and SYGVKD. V gave up 1 base and J gave up 6 bases; unmatched junction bases: 6.

The V and J genes are TRBV5-1 and TRBJ1-5; TRBD1 is a possible D gene (5 bases). This CDR3 is built from 13 residues. Germline loops: CDR1 SGHRS, CDR2 YFSETQ. V shed 3 bases and J shed 7 bases, with 11 bases lying between them. The CDR3, as DNA: TGCGCCAGCAGCTCGCAGGGCGGCCAGCCCCAGCATTTT. As protein: CASSSQGGQPQHF.

This chain uses TRBV28 with TRBJ2-7; TRBD2 is a possible D gene (6 bases). The V end lost 7 bases, the J end lost 3 bases, and 16 bases lay between the germline ends. CDR3 size: 14 residues. From germline, CDR1 is MDHEN and CDR2 SYDVKM. Written as DNA, the CDR3 is TGTGCCAGCACTGGGAGGAATCTAATCTACGAGCAGTACTTC. Residues: CASTGRNLIYEQYF.

J is TRBJ2-7 and V is TRBV3-1 (or the pseudogene TRBV3-2); D perhaps matches TRBD1 (5 bases). The CDR3 is made up of 12 amino acids. V was cut by 2 bases and J by 4 bases, with 6 bases left in between. The germline V gene has CDR1 LGHDT and CDR2 YNNKEL (reference sequence). The CDR3: CASSQQGYEQYF. In nucleotides, the CDR3 is TGTGCCAGCAGCCAACAGGGATACGAGCAGTACTTC.

The chain recombines TRBV7-6 with TRBJ1-4, with 11 nucleotides matching TRBD1. In germline, CDR1 is SGHVS, CDR2 FNYEAQ. CDR3 size: 16 residues. V gave up 5 bases and J gave up 5 bases; unmatched junction bases: 7. The CDR3 region is CASSNRRDRGNEKLFF. The CDR3 DNA is TGTGCCAGCAGCAACAGAAGGGACAGGGGGAATGAAAAACTGTTTTTT. The whole variable domain, remainder taken from reference TRBV7-6 and TRBJ1-4, is GAGVSQSPRYKVTKRGQDVALRCDPISGHVSLYWYRQALGQGPEFLTYFNYEAQQDKSGLPNDRFSAERPEGSISTLTIQRTEQRDSAMYRCASSNRRDRGNEKLFFGSGTQLSVL.

The genes are TRBV19 and TRBJ2-3; the match to TRBD2 covers 11 bases. The CDR3 sequence is 16 residues long. Per the germline V gene, CDR1 is LNHDA and CDR2 is SQIVND (reference sequence). Trimming at V came to 6 bases and at J to 3 bases, leaving 8 bases not matched to a gene. The CDR3: CASRTRLAGRTDTQYF. The CDR3 nucleotides are TGTGCCAGTAGAACGAGACTAGCGGGACGAACAGATACGCAGTATTTT.